This TCR beta chain emerged from a study of blood T cell repertoires in COVID-19. Produced via immunoSEQ multiplex PCR; TCRdb's table is partial and in-frame only. The repertoire holds 220,000 or so clones, with approximately 90% as singletons. This CDR3 region has 14 residues. V was clipped by 1 base and J by 2 bases, with 7 bases between them. From germline, CDR1 is LNHNV and CDR2 YYDKDF (reference sequence). V is TRBV15 and J is TRBJ2-3, with D uncertain. The sequence was collected from a woman aged 45-60 years with COVID-19, enrolled during active disease. The sample consisted of peripheral blood. The CDR3: CATSRVGDTDTQYF. The CDR3 nucleotides read TGTGCCACCAGCAGAGTGGGCGACACAGATACGCAGTATTTT.